This T cell receptor beta chain emerged from a study of CD8+CD57+ T cells in acquired aplastic anemia. Looking at the study overall: Sorted CD4+ and CD8+ cells gave a mean 3.2 ug DNA, range roughly 0.18 to 30 ug.

Study outcomes and limitations: About 30 CD8+ CDR3 sequences occurred in both the patients and the controls.

Note on this clonotype: As yet, its antigen is unknown.

Investigators profiled TCR beta VDJ and CDR3 from genomic DNA template. TCRdb itself ran the reads through MiXCR, one entry per CDR3 protein. The sample includes hundreds of thousands of distinct CDR3 sequences, approximately 33% seen only once; the top ten take roughly 0.8%. CD8+CD57+ cell expansion, shown by flow cytometry, had occurred in the patients selected for sequencing. Every patient was diagnosed with severe acquired aplastic anemia. Untreated patients provided the blood samples, with no therapy given before sampling. Sample: sorted CD4+, CD8+, or CD8+CD57+ T cells (not recorded which) from PBMCs. This clonotype originated in a human donor with aplastic anemia.

CDR3 protein: CAIRPGQGNTEAFF. For the CDR3, the DNA is TGTGCCATCAGGCCGGGACAGGGGAACACTGAAGCTTTCTTT. The J gene is TRBJ1-1, the V gene TRBV10-3; 9 nucleotides line up with TRBD1. The junction had 3 bases not matched to a gene; V was cut back by 6 bases and J by 1 base. CDR1 ENHRY and CDR2 SYGVKD come from the germline V gene. CDR3 size: 14 residues.